This T cell receptor beta chain was identified in a study of blood T cells in healthy people across ages. General study findings and limits: Possibly, changes in expanded clonotypes were confounded because donor CMV status was unknown. Total diversity from one million sequenced T cells was likely underestimated. Higher diversity and more naive CD4+ cells were features of long-lived donors, compared to aged donors.

A sample-barcoded 5' primer and a J-beta primer mix were used in a second PCR of roughly 6 to 11 cycles. TCRdb processed the 5' RACE reads anew with MiXCR; each CDR3 protein has one entry. The table shows around 1.5 million distinct CDR3 sequences, with roughly 59% occurring only once. V lost 4 bases, J lost 0 bases, and 10 bases lay in between. From germline, CDR1 is MNHEY and CDR2 SVGEGT. The CDR3 consists of 15 residues. As regards this clonotype: As yet, its antigen is unknown.

Every sample yielded at least 6.5 million isolated PBMCs. Sequenced: blood. This chain connects TRBV6-2 or TRBV6-3 to TRBJ1-5; the D is unclear. The sequence derives from a man younger than 35 in good health. The CDR3 DNA reads TGTGCCAGCAGTTCCCAGGTGGATAGCAATCAGCCCCAGCATTTT. The encoded protein is CASSSQVDSNQPQHF.